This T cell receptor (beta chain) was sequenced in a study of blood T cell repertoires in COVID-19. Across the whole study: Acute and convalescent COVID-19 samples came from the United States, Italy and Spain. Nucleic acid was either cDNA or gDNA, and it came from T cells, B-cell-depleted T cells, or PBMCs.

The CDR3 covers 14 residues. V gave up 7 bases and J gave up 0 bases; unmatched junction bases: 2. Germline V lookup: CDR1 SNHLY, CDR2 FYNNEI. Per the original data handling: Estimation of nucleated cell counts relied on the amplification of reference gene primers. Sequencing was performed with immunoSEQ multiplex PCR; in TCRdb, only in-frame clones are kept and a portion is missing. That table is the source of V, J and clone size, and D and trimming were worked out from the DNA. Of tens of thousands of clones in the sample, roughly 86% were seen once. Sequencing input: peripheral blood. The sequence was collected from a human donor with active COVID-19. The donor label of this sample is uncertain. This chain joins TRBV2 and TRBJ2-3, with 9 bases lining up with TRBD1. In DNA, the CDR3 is TGTGCCAGCAACGGACAGGGGAGCACAGATACGCAGTATTTT. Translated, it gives CASNGQGSTDTQYF.